This TCR beta chain comes out of a study of PD-1 blockade in classical Hodgkin lymphoma. This clone was detected a few times. Its target is not known. In germline, CDR1 is SGHTA, CDR2 FQGNSA. With V trimmed by 5 bases and J by 4 bases, 5 bases remained unmatched. This CDR3 has 14 amino acids. Sample time point: newly diagnosed, previously untreated cHL patient sample. The CD4+ T cells used were purified from thawed PBMCs through magnetic negative selection. This table comes from immunoSEQ multiplex PCR, and its TCRdb copy is limited to in-frame clones, with some not included. Of some 16,000 clones listed, about 90% are singletons. Regarding the study as a whole: In newly diagnosed patients, baseline TCR diversity was reportedly below that of healthy donors. Underlying causes for the observed repertoire differences were not defined, possibly disease activity or prior therapy.

The source of this sequence is a human donor with classical Hodgkin lymphoma. The sequenced sample consisted of CD4+ T cells from blood. The V and J genes are TRBV7-2 and TRBJ2-7, with TRBD1 matching over 10 bases. CDR3 nucleotides: TGTGCCAGCAGCCTAAGGACAGGGGGATACGAGCAGTACTTC. Amino acid sequence: CASSLRTGGYEQYF.